This TCR beta chain was sequenced for a study of Ad26.COV2.S vaccination and SARS-CoV-2 variants (dated by TCRdb to the early 2020s). As for the study more broadly: Vaccine-arm donors were drawn from COV1001, a multicentre, randomized, double-blind, placebo-controlled phase I-IIa trial of Ad26.COV2.S in healthy adults. Ad26.COV2.S was administered intramuscularly at a dose of 5x10^10 or 1x10^11 viral particles, either as one shot or as two shots given 56 days apart. TCRbeta repertoire sequencing was used to assess the specificity and breadth of SARS-CoV-2-reactive T cell receptors after Ad26.COV2.S vaccination. The TCR-sequenced set comprised roughly 30 samples: some 20 Ad26.COV2.S vaccine recipients, 5 placebo recipients and 8 SARS-CoV-2 convalescent individuals. Trial participants were randomized into five groups of five, in which low-dose or high-dose Ad26.COV2.S was given once or twice, or placebo was given on both occasions. Investigators did not know the trial group allocation while performing experiments and assessing outcomes. The research as a whole found: The study lacked the statistical power to compare responses across vaccine doses or regimens. After vaccination, substantial breadth of spike-specific CD8+ and CD4+ T cell responses was reported. Non-spike TCR breadth was comparable between vaccine and placebo recipients, consistent with the vaccine containing only spike. Ad26.COV2.S recipients had higher spike-specific TCR breadth than placebo recipients (P = 0.0014). The authors noted that the TCR breadth and depth analyses may have underestimated total T cell responses.

To note about this clone: The antigen it binds to is not known. Per-base qualities were not stored, and no clone one base away is much larger.

The germline ends are 13 bases apart after V is trimmed by 0 bases and J by 4 bases. The CDR3 runs 16 amino acids, cysteine and phenylalanine included. Only the CDR3 region is kept as DNA, spanning 48 bases read in frame from base 1. CDR1 and CDR2 were assigned from the germline V gene as LGHNA and YNFKEQ. The meaning of the sample's treatment or condition label: around 19 received Ad26.COV2.S at low or high dose, single or two shots; 5 received placebo; per-sample allocation not given. Repertoires of vaccine and placebo recipients were sequenced from samples taken on day 63 after the first injection. In Cohort 1b, around 25 adults aged 18-55 years were enrolled at a single site in Boston, USA, between 29 July and 7 August 2020. Ad26.COV2.S was a replication-incompetent adenovirus type 26 vector that expressed a prefusion-stabilized SARS-CoV-2 spike protein derived from the original Wuhan strain.

The immunoSEQ Assay was the method used to sequence TCRbeta CDR3 regions. After extraction, genomic DNA underwent amplification by bias-controlled multiplex PCR, followed by high-throughput sequencing. The original pipeline was this. Collapsing and filtering of sequences were performed to quantify the absolute abundance of each unique TCRbeta CDR3 region. T cell fraction was estimated by normalizing TCRbeta template counts to usable DNA, with usable DNA measured through amplification of reference genes found in all nucleated cells. Repertoire TCRs were annotated as SARS-CoV-2-specific by exact matching of V gene, CDR3 amino acid sequence and J gene to a known reactive TCR set. The reference SARS-CoV-2 TCR set came from MIRA and was filtered for enrichment in COVID-19-positive ImmuneCODE repertoires, removing public or cross-reactive TCRs. Based on the MIRA antigens, annotated TCRs were further analysed at the level of specific ORF or position within ORF. Breadth was defined as the number of annotated unique rearrangements divided by the total number of unique productive rearrangements, and depth was defined as the summed frequency of the annotated unique rearrangements. Two-sided Wilcoxon rank-sum tests were used to compare TCR breadth between groups. The clones in this table, taken by TCRdb from immuneACCESS, are in-frame only. Not every clone is retained; where verified, under half of the shortfall comes from an unresolved V gene, and the cause of the rest is unknown. Clone size and V and J calls were adopted from that table, with D and trimming inferred from the DNA. The sample yields about 680,000 clones; roughly 90% were counted once. About 1.5% of the sample is held by the ten biggest clonotypes.

Sample: peripheral blood, taken in a trial of Ad26.COV2.S vaccine versus placebo. This sequence was found in a person between 18 and 65 years old who received the Ad26.COV2.S COVID-19 vaccine or a placebo. The chain uses TRBV4-2 and TRBJ2-1; 5 matching bases give a weak D call of TRBD2. The CDR3 reads as follows: CASSQEEEAVYNEQFF. The DNA is TGTGCCAGCAGCCAAGAAGAGGAAGCGGTATACAATGAGCAGTTCTTC.